This T cell receptor beta chain stems from a study of blood T cell repertoires in COVID-19. CDR1 WNHNN and CDR2 SYGVQD come from the germline V gene (reference sequence). Unmatched junction bases numbered 8, after V lost 6 bases and J lost 7 bases. There are 13 residues in the CDR3. Here immunoSEQ multiplex PCR was the method, and the copy in TCRdb shows in-frame clones only, minus some. The data show under 250,000 clones, around 90% seen once. This receptor was identified in a man under 40 who had recovered from COVID-19. The chain links TRBV10-1 to TRBJ2-5; TRBD1 matches 7 bases. The specimen sequenced was PBMCs or T cells enriched from blood (not recorded which). The CDR3 nucleotides read TGCGCCAGCAGCAGACAGGGAGTGGGGACCCAGTACTTC. Protein: CASSRQGVGTQYF.